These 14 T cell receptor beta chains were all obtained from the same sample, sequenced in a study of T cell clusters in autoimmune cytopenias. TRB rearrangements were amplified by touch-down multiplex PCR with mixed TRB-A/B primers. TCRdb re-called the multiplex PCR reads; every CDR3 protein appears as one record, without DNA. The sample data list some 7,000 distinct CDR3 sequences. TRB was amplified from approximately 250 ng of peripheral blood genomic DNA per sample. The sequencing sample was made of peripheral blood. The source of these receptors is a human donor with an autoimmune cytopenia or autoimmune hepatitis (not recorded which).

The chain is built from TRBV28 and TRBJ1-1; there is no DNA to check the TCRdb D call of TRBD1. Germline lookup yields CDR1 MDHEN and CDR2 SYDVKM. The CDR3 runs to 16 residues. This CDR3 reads CASSSQGRGPGTEAFF. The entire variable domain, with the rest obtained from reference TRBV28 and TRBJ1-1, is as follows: DVKVTQSSRYLVKRTGEKVFLECVQDMDHENMFWYRQDPGLGLRLIYFSYDVKMKEKGDIPEGYSVSREKKERFSLILESASTNQTSMYLCASSSQGRGPGTEAFFGQGTRLTVV.

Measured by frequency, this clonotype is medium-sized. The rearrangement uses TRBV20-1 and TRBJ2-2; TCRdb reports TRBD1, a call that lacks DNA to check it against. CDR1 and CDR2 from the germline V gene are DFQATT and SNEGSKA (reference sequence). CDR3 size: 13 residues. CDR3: CSASARGTGELFF.

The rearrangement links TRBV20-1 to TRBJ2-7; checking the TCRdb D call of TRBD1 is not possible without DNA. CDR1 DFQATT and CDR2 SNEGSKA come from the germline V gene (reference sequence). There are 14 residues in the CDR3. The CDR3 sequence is CSAGLGTGSYEQYF.

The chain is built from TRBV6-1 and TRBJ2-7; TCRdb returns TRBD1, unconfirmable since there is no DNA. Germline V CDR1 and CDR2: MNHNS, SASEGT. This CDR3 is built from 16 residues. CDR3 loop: CASRVQTGQGAYEQYF.

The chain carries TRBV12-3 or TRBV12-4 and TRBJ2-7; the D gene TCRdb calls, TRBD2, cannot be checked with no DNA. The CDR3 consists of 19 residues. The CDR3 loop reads CASSLSIRGLAGGQDEQYF.

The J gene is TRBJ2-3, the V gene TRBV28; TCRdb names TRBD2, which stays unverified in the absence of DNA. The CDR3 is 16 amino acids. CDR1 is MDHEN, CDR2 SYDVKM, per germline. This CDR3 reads CASSLSASGGADTQYF.

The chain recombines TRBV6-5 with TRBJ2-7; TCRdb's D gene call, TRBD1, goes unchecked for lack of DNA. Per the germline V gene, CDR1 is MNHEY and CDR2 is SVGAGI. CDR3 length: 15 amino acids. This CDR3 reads CASSSGQGRYYEQYF.

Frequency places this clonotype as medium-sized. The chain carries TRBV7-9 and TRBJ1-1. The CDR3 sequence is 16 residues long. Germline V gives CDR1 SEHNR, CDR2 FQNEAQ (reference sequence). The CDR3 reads CASSPREGSMNTEAFF.

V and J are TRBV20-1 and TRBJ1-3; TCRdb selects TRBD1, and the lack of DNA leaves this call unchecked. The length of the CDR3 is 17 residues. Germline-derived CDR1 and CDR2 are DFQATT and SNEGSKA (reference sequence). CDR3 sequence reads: CSARDRRTGLTGNTIYF.

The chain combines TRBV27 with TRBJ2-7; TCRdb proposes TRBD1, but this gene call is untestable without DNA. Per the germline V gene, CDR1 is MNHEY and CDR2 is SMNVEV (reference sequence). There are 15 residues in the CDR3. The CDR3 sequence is CASRNEGDRTYEQYF.

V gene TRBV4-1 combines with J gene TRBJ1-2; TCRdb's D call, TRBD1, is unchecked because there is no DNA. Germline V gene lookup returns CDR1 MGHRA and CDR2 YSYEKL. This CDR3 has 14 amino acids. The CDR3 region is CASSQVQGVYGYTF.

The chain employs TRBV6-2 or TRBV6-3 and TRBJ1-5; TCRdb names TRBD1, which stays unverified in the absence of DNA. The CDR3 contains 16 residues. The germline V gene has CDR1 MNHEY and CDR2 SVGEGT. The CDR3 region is CASSSLSSFGNQPQHF.

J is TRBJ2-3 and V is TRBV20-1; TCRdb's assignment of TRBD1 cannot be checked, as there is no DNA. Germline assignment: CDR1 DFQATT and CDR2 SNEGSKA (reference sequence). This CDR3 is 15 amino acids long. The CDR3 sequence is CSAPLGRGSTDTQYF.

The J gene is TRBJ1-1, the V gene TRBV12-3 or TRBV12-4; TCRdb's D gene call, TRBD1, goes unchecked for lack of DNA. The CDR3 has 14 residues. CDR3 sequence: CASTLDSKNTEAFF.